The rows below give T cell receptor beta chains drawn from one sample of a study of T cells in Graves' hyperthyroidism and ophthalmopathy. TCRdb reprocessed the multiplex PCR reads via MiXCR and lists one record per CDR3 protein. The sample lists roughly 330,000 distinct CDR3 sequences, roughly 15% seen once, with approximately 35% in the top ten. Sequenced material: blood. The receptors were sampled from a man aged 25-45 years with Graves' hyperthyroidism. CDR3s include the opening cysteine and the closing phenylalanine or tryptophan. The D gene is left open where the match is weak. Size tells how often a clone was seen (once, few, many) or the class of an expanded clone, and some rows leave it out.

cdr3_nt: TGTGCCAGCAGCTCCCACCCGGCTGTTACCGGGGAGCTGTTTTTT; cdr3_aa: CASSSHPAVTGELFF; clone_size: many; d_call: .; j_call: TRBJ2-2; v_call: TRBV3-1
cdr3_nt: TGTGCCAGCAGTATACGACTGACAACAAGCTACAATGAGCAGTTCTTC; cdr3_aa: CASSIRLTTSYNEQFF; clone_size: few; d_call: .; j_call: TRBJ2-1; v_call: TRBV28
cdr3_nt: TGTGCCAGCAGAACGGACGGAGCTGACACTGTAGCTTTCTTT; cdr3_aa: CASRTDGADTVAFF; clone_size: .; d_call: .; j_call: TRBJ1-1; v_call: TRBV12-3/TRBV12-4
cdr3_nt: TGTGCCAGCAGTTTTTTCAATGAGCAGTTCTTC; cdr3_aa: CASSFFNEQFF; clone_size: .; d_call: .; j_call: TRBJ2-1; v_call: TRBV28
cdr3_nt: TGTGCCAGCATTCCAGGGGGTATTAACACCGGGGAGCTGTTTTTT; cdr3_aa: CASIPGGINTGELFF; clone_size: .; d_call: TRBD1; j_call: TRBJ2-2; v_call: TRBV12-3/TRBV12-4
cdr3_nt: TGTGCCAGCAGCCAACCGGGACAGGGAGGCCGTAATCAAGAGACCCAGTACTTC; cdr3_aa: CASSQPGQGGRNQETQYF; clone_size: many; d_call: TRBD1; j_call: TRBJ2-5; v_call: TRBV4-2
cdr3_nt: TGTGCCAGCAGGGGTGGACAGGGATTAAATGAGCAGTTCTTC; cdr3_aa: CASRGGQGLNEQFF; clone_size: many; d_call: TRBD1; j_call: TRBJ2-1; v_call: TRBV6-1
cdr3_nt: TGCAGTGCTAGACTACCTAGCTCCTACAATGAGCAGTTCTTC; cdr3_aa: CSARLPSSYNEQFF; clone_size: few; d_call: .; j_call: TRBJ2-1; v_call: TRBV20-1
cdr3_nt: TGTGCCAGCAGCACGATTTTTAGGCAGTGGGAGACCCAGTACTTC; cdr3_aa: CASSTIFRQWETQYF; clone_size: many; d_call: .; j_call: TRBJ2-5; v_call: TRBV7-9
cdr3_nt: TGTGCCAGCAGCATCACAGGGCCCACTGGAAACACCATATATTTT; cdr3_aa: CASSITGPTGNTIYF; clone_size: .; d_call: .; j_call: TRBJ1-3; v_call: TRBV7-9
cdr3_nt: TGTGCCAGCAGTCTCGGGACGGACTATGGCTACACCTTC; cdr3_aa: CASSLGTDYGYTF; clone_size: many; d_call: .; j_call: TRBJ1-2; v_call: TRBV12-3/TRBV12-4
cdr3_nt: TGTGCCAGCAGCCCCTCAACAGGGAAGGGCGTCGCACCGTTTTTT; cdr3_aa: CASSPSTGKGVAPFF; clone_size: .; d_call: .; j_call: TRBJ1-4; v_call: TRBV3-1
cdr3_nt: TGTGCCAGCAGCCGGGCAAGTGGCTACACCTTC; cdr3_aa: CASSRASGYTF; clone_size: .; d_call: .; j_call: TRBJ1-2; v_call: TRBV6-2/TRBV6-3
cdr3_nt: TGTGCCAGCAGTGAAGTGAGGGCGCGGGGCTACACCTTC; cdr3_aa: CASSEVRARGYTF; clone_size: many; d_call: .; j_call: TRBJ1-2; v_call: TRBV6-1
cdr3_nt: TGCAGTGCCCAGGTCCCGCTTGTGCAGTATTTT; cdr3_aa: CSAQVPLVQYF; clone_size: many; d_call: .; j_call: TRBJ2-3; v_call: TRBV20-1
cdr3_nt: TGTGCCAGCAGCTTATACGGGACTAGCGGGACCGGGGAGCTGTTTTTT; cdr3_aa: CASSLYGTSGTGELFF; clone_size: many; d_call: TRBD2; j_call: TRBJ2-2; v_call: TRBV7-6
cdr3_nt: TGTGCCCACTTTGACAAGTCGGCGCACACTGAAGCTTTCTTT; cdr3_aa: CAHFDKSAHTEAFF; clone_size: few; d_call: .; j_call: TRBJ1-1; v_call: TRBV6-1
cdr3_nt: TGTGCCAGCAGCCGATATTCGAGGGAAAAACTGTTTTTT; cdr3_aa: CASSRYSREKLFF; clone_size: .; d_call: .; j_call: TRBJ1-4; v_call: TRBV7-8
cdr3_nt: TGCGCCAGCAGCTTGGCCTCAACGGGAGAATCAGATACGCAGTATTTT; cdr3_aa: CASSLASTGESDTQYF; clone_size: many; d_call: .; j_call: TRBJ2-3; v_call: TRBV5-1
cdr3_nt: TGTGCCAGCAGCCCCGATCGTGACAATGAGCAGTTCTTC; cdr3_aa: CASSPDRDNEQFF; clone_size: many; d_call: .; j_call: TRBJ2-1; v_call: TRBV11-3
cdr3_nt: TGTGCCAGCAGTACTAGCGGAGACTACGAGCAGTACTTC; cdr3_aa: CASSTSGDYEQYF; clone_size: many; d_call: TRBD2; j_call: TRBJ2-7; v_call: TRBV7-3
cdr3_nt: TGTGCCACCAGTGACTATGGAAACACCATATATTTT; cdr3_aa: CATSDYGNTIYF; clone_size: .; d_call: .; j_call: TRBJ1-3; v_call: TRBV24-1
cdr3_nt: TGCGCCAGCAGCTTGGCCTCCCGGGGGGCTGGTGGCGAGCAGTACTTC; cdr3_aa: CASSLASRGAGGEQYF; clone_size: .; d_call: .; j_call: TRBJ2-7; v_call: TRBV5-1
cdr3_nt: TGTGCCAGCAGCTTATCCAAACGGCAGGGGAGAGACGACCCGGGATATTCACCCCTCCACTTT; cdr3_aa: CASSLSKRQGRDDPGYSPLHF; clone_size: .; d_call: .; j_call: TRBJ1-6; v_call: TRBV11-2
cdr3_nt: TGTGCCATCATTGGGGGACAGGGGGCCGATGAGCAGTTCTTC; cdr3_aa: CAIIGGQGADEQFF; clone_size: .; d_call: TRBD1; j_call: TRBJ2-1; v_call: TRBV24-1
cdr3_nt: TGTGCCAGCAGCGAAACTGGACTAGCGGCACAAGAGACCCAGTACTTC; cdr3_aa: CASSETGLAAQETQYF; clone_size: .; d_call: TRBD2; j_call: TRBJ2-5; v_call: TRBV7-3
cdr3_nt: TGCGCCAGCAGCCAATGGAAGGGAGGGAACGAGCAGTACTTC; cdr3_aa: CASSQWKGGNEQYF; clone_size: few; d_call: TRBD2; j_call: TRBJ2-7; v_call: TRBV4-1
cdr3_nt: TGTGCCACCAGTGATCCAAGAGGCAATCAGCCCCAGCATTTT; cdr3_aa: CATSDPRGNQPQHF; clone_size: many; d_call: .; j_call: TRBJ1-5; v_call: TRBV24-1
cdr3_nt: TGTGCCAGCAGTTACTCAGGGGGCATCGGGTACGAGCAGTACTTC; cdr3_aa: CASSYSGGIGYEQYF; clone_size: many; d_call: TRBD1; j_call: TRBJ2-7; v_call: TRBV6-6
cdr3_nt: TGTGCCAGCAGCCGGGGACTAGCGGGAATTTACAATGAGCAGTTCTTC; cdr3_aa: CASSRGLAGIYNEQFF; clone_size: many; d_call: TRBD2; j_call: TRBJ2-1; v_call: TRBV27
cdr3_nt: TGCGCCAGCAGTGAGTCTGTGGGGTGGGAGCAGTTCTTC; cdr3_aa: CASSESVGWEQFF; clone_size: .; d_call: .; j_call: TRBJ2-1; v_call: TRBV10-1
cdr3_nt: TGTGCCAGCAGCTGGTGGAGGATGCAGGGGACAGGTGAAAAACTGTTTTTT; cdr3_aa: CASSWWRMQGTGEKLFF; clone_size: few; d_call: TRBD1; j_call: TRBJ1-4; v_call: TRBV5-6
cdr3_nt: TGTGCCAGCAGTTACAGGGGCGTGAGAGATACGCAGTATTTT; cdr3_aa: CASSYRGVRDTQYF; clone_size: few; d_call: .; j_call: TRBJ2-3; v_call: TRBV6-5
cdr3_nt: TGCAGTGCTAGAGATCTTGCAAGGGTTCCAGATACGCAGTATTTT; cdr3_aa: CSARDLARVPDTQYF; clone_size: few; d_call: .; j_call: TRBJ2-3; v_call: TRBV20-1
cdr3_nt: TGTGCCACTCTTCGGGGAGGGGATGGCTACACCTTC; cdr3_aa: CATLRGGDGYTF; clone_size: .; d_call: .; j_call: TRBJ1-2; v_call: TRBV6-2/TRBV6-3
cdr3_nt: TGTGCCAGCTCGCCTTTTGGCAGCGGGAGCTCCTACGAGCAGTACTTC; cdr3_aa: CASSPFGSGSSYEQYF; clone_size: many; d_call: TRBD2; j_call: TRBJ2-7; v_call: TRBV18
cdr3_nt: TGTGCCAGCAGTGAACAGGGCTCAGATACGCAGTATTTT; cdr3_aa: CASSEQGSDTQYF; clone_size: many; d_call: .; j_call: TRBJ2-3; v_call: TRBV2
cdr3_nt: TGTGCCAGCAGCCCACCCGGGGGGCTGGGTGGTTCCTACAATGAGCAGTTCTTC; cdr3_aa: CASSPPGGLGGSYNEQFF; clone_size: .; d_call: .; j_call: TRBJ2-1; v_call: TRBV9
cdr3_nt: TGTGCCACCAGTGCTGGCCAGGGGTCCCACAATGAGCAGTTCTTC; cdr3_aa: CATSAGQGSHNEQFF; clone_size: .; d_call: .; j_call: TRBJ2-1; v_call: TRBV24-1
cdr3_nt: TGTGCCAGCAGTCCCCAGACAGGGCCCTACAATGAGCAGTTCTTC; cdr3_aa: CASSPQTGPYNEQFF; clone_size: .; d_call: TRBD1; j_call: TRBJ2-1; v_call: TRBV27
cdr3_nt: TGTGCCAGCAGTTTTTCCCGATCGTTCACCTACGAGCAGTACTTC; cdr3_aa: CASSFSRSFTYEQYF; clone_size: many; d_call: .; j_call: TRBJ2-7; v_call: TRBV27
cdr3_nt: TGTGCCAGCAGCGGGGACAGGGGGGATAATTCACCCCTCCACTTT; cdr3_aa: CASSGDRGDNSPLHF; clone_size: .; d_call: TRBD1; j_call: TRBJ1-6; v_call: TRBV11-2
cdr3_nt: TGCGCCAGCAGCTGGGGTGGGGGTGAGCAGTTCTTC; cdr3_aa: CASSWGGGEQFF; clone_size: many; d_call: .; j_call: TRBJ2-1; v_call: TRBV5-1